What follows describes a single T cell receptor beta chain. The antigen is undetermined. The data belong to a study of cytomegalovirus exposure and HLA in healthy donors. Trimming removed 4 bases from V and 4 bases from J; junction bases left unmatched: 6. Germline V gene sequence: CDR1 SEHNR, CDR2 FQNEAQ (reference sequence). This CDR3 is 15 amino acids long. Overall study findings and caveats: As a later analysis revealed, the rate of TCR association differed by HLA locus, with DRB1 most and HLA-C fewest.

The PCR made use of 60 Vbeta and 13 Jbeta primers. Repertoires were generated with immunoSEQ multiplex PCR, while TCRdb's copy carries only in-frame clones and drops some. Among approximately 100,000 clones listed, approximately 80% were seen once. The clonotype was recovered from a woman aged 18-29 years in good health and CMV-seropositive. V gene TRBV7-9 combines with J gene TRBJ1-4, with TRBD1 matching 7 bases. The material sequenced was PBMCs. CDR3 DNA: TGTGCCAGCAGCTGGGGAACAGGGGATAATGAAAAACTGTTTTTT. Encoded protein: CASSWGTGDNEKLFF.